Each of the 13 T cell receptor beta chains below was sequenced from the same sample in a study of blood T cell repertoires in COVID-19. The method was immunoSEQ multiplex PCR; TCRdb's version includes in-frame clones alone and lacks a portion of them. The table records fewer than 250,000 clones, over 75% of them present only once. Material for sequencing was peripheral blood. The receptors derive from a man in his forties or fifties with acute or convalescent COVID-19.

The chain joins TRBV19 to TRBJ1-5; 9 nucleotides line up with TRBD1. CDR1 LNHDA and CDR2 SQIVND come from the germline V gene (reference sequence). This CDR3 spans 15 amino acids. J gave up 7 bases and V 8 bases, and 12 bases lay outside the gene matches. CDR3 in DNA: TGTGCCAGTGCAGGGGGACAGGGAGGTGGCCAGCCCCAGCATTTT. Amino acids: CASAGGQGGGQPQHF.

The chain links TRBV6-4 to TRBJ2-7; 11 nucleotides line up with TRBD2. Trimming took 6 bases from V and 7 from J; bases not matched to a gene: 11. This CDR3 spans 15 amino acids. Germline V gene sequence: CDR1 MRHNA, CDR2 SNTAGT. The CDR3 bases are TGTGCCAGCAGCGCCGGGACTAGCGGAGTGGGGGAGCAGTACTTC. It encodes CASSAGTSGVGEQYF.

The rearrangement links TRBV19 to TRBJ1-2; 7 nucleotides match TRBD1. Trimming at V came to 5 bases and at J to 1 base, leaving 7 bases not matched to a gene. Looked up from germline, CDR1 is LNHDA and CDR2 is SQIVND (reference sequence). The CDR3 is 15 residues long. The CDR3 here is CASSVGQAINYGYTF. The CDR3 DNA reads TGTGCCAGTAGTGTCGGACAGGCGATTAACTATGGCTACACCTTC.

This clone was observed a single time. V usage is TRBV12-3 or TRBV12-4 and J usage is TRBJ2-5; no firm D call. The CDR3 has 11 residues. V lost 5 bases, J lost 4 bases, and 5 bases lay in between. Here the CDR3 DNA reads TGTGCCAGCAGTCGTCGAGAGACCCAGTACTTC. Amino acid sequence: CASSRRETQYF.

The V call is TRBV3-1 (or the pseudogene TRBV3-2), the J call TRBJ1-4; 7 nucleotides align to TRBD1. V was pared by 1 base and J by 11 bases, with 7 bases of the junction left unmatched. Germline V CDR1 and CDR2: LGHDT, YNNKEL (reference sequence). The CDR3 covers 14 residues. As DNA, the CDR3 is TGTGCCAGCAGCCAAGCGGGGGACAGCCTGAAACTGTTTTTT. This codes for CASSQAGDSLKLFF.

The V and J genes are TRBV18 and TRBJ1-1; 7 positions agree with TRBD1. CDR1 is KGHSH, CDR2 LQKENI, per germline. The V gene end was trimmed by 5 bases and the J gene end by 1 base; junction bases not matched to a gene: 7. This CDR3 region has 15 residues. DNA for the CDR3: TGTGCCAGCTCAAGGCGGGACAGCTCGAACACTGAAGCTTTCTTT. This gives the protein CASSRRDSSNTEAFF.

This clone was picked up one time. V gene TRBV7-8 combines with J gene TRBJ2-2; D may be TRBD1 (5 bases). Germline values: CDR1 SGHVS, CDR2 FQNEAQ. The CDR3 consists of 15 residues. V lost 4 bases and J 7 bases, leaving 16 bases between the germline ends. The CDR3 DNA reads as TGTGCCAGCAGCTCCCCCACAGGAATTGGCGGGGAGCTGTTTTTT. Its translation: CASSSPTGIGGELFF.

The CDR3 reads CASSQVPVEKLFF. For the CDR3, the DNA is TGCGCCAGCAGCCAAGTCCCGGTTGAAAAACTGTTTTTT. J is TRBJ1-4 and V is TRBV4-1; D not resolved. Germline loops: CDR1 MGHRA, CDR2 YSYEKL. The length of the CDR3 is 13 residues. The V end was cut by 1 base, the J end by 7 bases, with 7 bases between.

The chain uses TRBV5-1 and TRBJ2-2, with a weak D call TRBD2 (6 bases). This CDR3 spans 15 amino acids. Between the trimmed V and J ends, which lost 0 bases and 2 bases, there was a span of 8 bases. Germline V gene lookup returns CDR1 SGHRS and CDR2 YFSETQ. The CDR3 here is CASSLALANTGELFF. CDR3 nucleotide sequence: TGCGCCAGCAGCTTGGCACTAGCTAACACCGGGGAGCTGTTTTTT. The whole variable domain, filled in from reference TRBV5-1 and TRBJ2-2, reads KAGVTQTPRYLIKTRGQQVTLSCSPISGHRSVSWYQQTPGQGLQFLFEYFSETQRNKGNFPGRFSGRQFSNSRSEMNVSTLELGDSALYLCASSLALANTGELFFGEGSRLTVL.

This CDR3 reads CASSLDQGYNEQFF. CDR3 coding DNA: TGTGCCAGCAGCTTAGATCAGGGTTACAATGAGCAGTTCTTC. The gene calls are TRBV11-3 and TRBJ2-1; tentative D call: TRBD1 (5 bases). CDR1 and CDR2 from the germline V gene are SGHNT and YENEEA. The CDR3 is 14 amino acids. Trimming cost V 0 bases and J 4 bases, with 7 bases left between them.

The J gene is TRBJ1-2, the V gene TRBV9; perhaps TRBD1 as D (6 bases). CDR1 SGDLS and CDR2 YYNGEE come from the germline V gene. The CDR3 spans 13 residues. Trimming stripped 0 bases from V and 8 bases from J, with 11 bases between. Here the CDR3 DNA reads TGTGCCAGCAGCGTAGGTCAGGGGTTGGGCTACACCTTC. Translation gives CASSVGQGLGYTF. Full variable domain (outside the CDR3, taken from reference TRBV9 and TRBJ1-2): DSGVTQTPKHLITATGQRVTLRCSPRSGDLSVYWYQQSLDQGLQFLIQYYNGEERAKGNILERFSAQQFPDLHSELNLSSLELGDSALYFCASSVGQGLGYTFGSGTRLTVV.

The chain carries TRBV19 and TRBJ2-3, with 9 positions matching TRBD1. The CDR3 length is 15 residues. J gave up 3 bases and V 5 bases, and 6 bases lay outside the gene matches. Per the germline V gene, CDR1 is LNHDA and CDR2 is SQIVND (reference sequence). CDR3 sequence: CASSRDRGMTDTQYF. The DNA for the CDR3 is TGTGCCAGTAGTCGCGACAGGGGGATGACAGATACGCAGTATTTT.

The chain employs TRBV6-6 and TRBJ1-2; D is possibly TRBD1 (5 bases). The V end lost 5 bases, the J end lost 3 bases, and 13 bases lay between the germline ends. The CDR3 spans 14 residues. Germline CDR1 reads MNHNY; CDR2 reads SVGAGI (reference sequence). The DNA of the CDR3 is TGTGCCAGCAGTACCCTACAGGCCGACTATGGCTACACCTTC. Protein sequence: CASSTLQADYGYTF.